The T cell receptor beta chain described here comes from a study of response to subunit inactivated influenza vaccine (dated by TCRdb to the late 2010s). Background for the entire study: The study used deep quantitative T cell receptor repertoire profiling to track responses to a trivalent subunit inactivated influenza vaccine.

The method behind the library was RT-PCR. TCRdb shows the sequencer as Illumina HiSeq 2500. TCRdb reprocessing: public reads trimmed at Q25 with fastp, clones called with MiXCR, in-frame beta chains kept. Each CDR3 protein appears once, grouped with its most common genes and DNA. In this sample the table shows over 650,000 distinct CDR3 sequences, roughly 18% of which occur a single time. Approximately 10% of the sample rests with the top ten. Study-wide findings and limitations: According to the authors, only a limited number of new T cells may be recruited by each seasonal influenza vaccination.

Clipping removes 5 bases from V and 0 bases from J, with 8 as the unmatched junction base count. CDR1 and CDR2 are drawn from the germline V gene (reference sequence): SGHAT, FQDESV. From its cysteine to its phenylalanine, the CDR3 spans 17 amino acids. Just the 51-base CDR3 DNA is kept, in frame starting at base 1. Turning to this clonotype: Its cognate antigen has yet to be identified. No per-base quality is available; no much larger clone lies one base away.

The sequencing here drew on PBMCs from blood, taken about 5 days after vaccination. The chain links TRBV11-1 with TRBJ2-3; TRBD2 matches 10 bases in the middle. The source of this sequence is a man in his fifties or sixties who received an inactivated influenza vaccine. Donor details come from another sample of the same person, matched by shared clones. The CDR3 reads as follows: CASSLSGRAYSTDTQYF. The DNA sequence is as follows: TGTGCCAGCAGCCTAAGCGGGAGGGCCTATAGCACAGATACGCAGTATTTT.